The entry below describes one T cell receptor (beta chain). Its antigen is currently unknown. Total RNA from whole blood was isolated with no T cell sorting. The data are from a study of monozygotic twins with inflammatory bowel disease. This CDR3 is built from 16 residues. Germline CDR1 and CDR2: DFQATT and SNEGSKA (reference sequence). TCRdb derives one entry per CDR3 protein from the 5' RACE reads, leaving out DNA. The listing contains 300,000 to 400,000 distinct CDR3 sequences. General study findings and limits: T cell subtypes were not distinguishable in this analysis. By inverse Simpson index, TCRbeta diversity was lower in IBD patients than in healthy co-twins.

The source of this sequence is a human donor with ulcerative colitis or Crohn's disease, or a healthy co-twin of an affected twin (not recorded which). What was sequenced was blood. The rearrangement uses TRBV20-1 and TRBJ1-1; there is no DNA to check the TCRdb D call of TRBD1. CDR3 loop: CSAPRDSIMEDTEAFF.